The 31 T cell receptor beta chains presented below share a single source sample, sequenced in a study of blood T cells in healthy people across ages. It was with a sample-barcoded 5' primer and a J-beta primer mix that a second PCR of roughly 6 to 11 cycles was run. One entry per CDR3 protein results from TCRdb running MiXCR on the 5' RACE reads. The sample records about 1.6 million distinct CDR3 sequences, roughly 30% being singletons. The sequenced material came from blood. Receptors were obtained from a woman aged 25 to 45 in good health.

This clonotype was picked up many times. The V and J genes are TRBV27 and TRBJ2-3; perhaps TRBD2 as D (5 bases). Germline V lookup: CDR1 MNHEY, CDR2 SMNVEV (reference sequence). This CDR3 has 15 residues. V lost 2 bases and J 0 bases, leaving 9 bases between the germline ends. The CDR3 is CASSLIRGSTDTQYF. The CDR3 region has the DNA TGTGCCAGCAGTTTAATCCGGGGTAGCACAGATACGCAGTATTTT.

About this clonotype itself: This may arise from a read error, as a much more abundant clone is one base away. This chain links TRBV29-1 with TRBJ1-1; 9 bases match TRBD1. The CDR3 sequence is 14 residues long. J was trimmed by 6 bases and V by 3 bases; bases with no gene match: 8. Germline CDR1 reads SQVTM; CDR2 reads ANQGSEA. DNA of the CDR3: TGCAGCGTTGAGGGGGACAGGGATTGGGCTGAAGCTTTCTTT. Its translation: CSVEGDRDWAEAFF.

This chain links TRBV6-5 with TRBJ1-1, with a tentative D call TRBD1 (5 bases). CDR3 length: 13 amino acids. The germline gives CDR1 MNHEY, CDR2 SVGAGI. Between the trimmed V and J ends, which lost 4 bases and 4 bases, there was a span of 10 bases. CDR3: CASSWDGSTEAFF. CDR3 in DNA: TGTGCCAGCAGTTGGGACGGGAGCACTGAAGCTTTCTTT.

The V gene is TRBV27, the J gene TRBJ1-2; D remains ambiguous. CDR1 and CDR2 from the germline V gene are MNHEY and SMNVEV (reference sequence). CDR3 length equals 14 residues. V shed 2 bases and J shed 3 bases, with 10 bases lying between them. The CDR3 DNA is TGTGCCAGCAGTTTAGTTGGGAGACACTATGGCTACACCTTC. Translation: CASSLVGRHYGYTF.

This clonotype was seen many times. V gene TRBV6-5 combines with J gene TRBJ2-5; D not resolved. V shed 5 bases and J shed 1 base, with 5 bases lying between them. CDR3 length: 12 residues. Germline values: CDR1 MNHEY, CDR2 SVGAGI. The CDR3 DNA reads TGTGCCAGCAGTGCCCCCCAAGAGACCCAGTACTTC. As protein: CASSAPQETQYF.

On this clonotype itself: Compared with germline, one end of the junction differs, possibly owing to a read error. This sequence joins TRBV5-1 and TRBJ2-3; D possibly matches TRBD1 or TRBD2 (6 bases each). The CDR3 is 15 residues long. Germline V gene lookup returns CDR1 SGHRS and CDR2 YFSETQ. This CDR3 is CASGLDGGRLDTQYF. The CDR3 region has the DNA TGCGCCAGCGGCTTGGATGGGGGGCGCTTGGATACGCAGTATTTT.

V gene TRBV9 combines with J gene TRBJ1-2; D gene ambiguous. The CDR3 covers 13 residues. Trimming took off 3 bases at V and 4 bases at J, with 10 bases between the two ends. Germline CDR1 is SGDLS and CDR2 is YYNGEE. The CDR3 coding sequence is TGTGCCAGCAGCGCCGGAGTAGGCTATGGCTACACCTTC. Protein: CASSAGVGYGYTF.

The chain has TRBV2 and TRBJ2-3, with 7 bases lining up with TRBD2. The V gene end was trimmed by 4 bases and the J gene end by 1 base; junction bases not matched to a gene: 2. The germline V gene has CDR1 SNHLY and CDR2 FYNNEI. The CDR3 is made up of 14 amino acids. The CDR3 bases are TGTGCCAGCAGTGCAACTAGCGGCACAGATACGCAGTATTTT. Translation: CASSATSGTDTQYF.

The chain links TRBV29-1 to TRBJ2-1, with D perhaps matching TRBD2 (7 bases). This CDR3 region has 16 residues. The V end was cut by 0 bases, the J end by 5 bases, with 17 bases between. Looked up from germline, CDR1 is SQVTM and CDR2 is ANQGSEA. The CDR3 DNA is TGCAGCGTTGAAGAGGGGGGGGCGAGGGGACACAATGAGCAGTTCTTC. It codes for CSVEEGGARGHNEQFF.

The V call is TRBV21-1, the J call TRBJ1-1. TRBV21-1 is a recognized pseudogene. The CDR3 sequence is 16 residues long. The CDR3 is CASSKGGWPKGSEAFF. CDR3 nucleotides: TGTGCCAGCAGCAAAGGAGGATGGCCTAAAGGATCTGAAGCTTTCTTT.

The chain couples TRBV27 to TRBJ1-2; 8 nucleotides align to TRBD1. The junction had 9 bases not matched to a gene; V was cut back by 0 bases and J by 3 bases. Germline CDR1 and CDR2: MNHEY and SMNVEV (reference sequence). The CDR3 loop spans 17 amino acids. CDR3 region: CASSLSITGGTYYGYTF. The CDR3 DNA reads TGTGCCAGCAGTTTATCAATTACAGGGGGTACTTACTATGGCTACACCTTC.

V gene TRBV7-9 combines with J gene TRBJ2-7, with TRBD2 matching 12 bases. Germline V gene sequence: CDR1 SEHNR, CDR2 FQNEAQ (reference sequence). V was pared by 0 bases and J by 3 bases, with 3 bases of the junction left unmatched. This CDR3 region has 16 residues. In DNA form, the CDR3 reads TGTGCCAGCAGCTTAGCCGCGGGACTAGCGGGCTACGAGCAGTACTTC. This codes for CASSLAAGLAGYEQYF.

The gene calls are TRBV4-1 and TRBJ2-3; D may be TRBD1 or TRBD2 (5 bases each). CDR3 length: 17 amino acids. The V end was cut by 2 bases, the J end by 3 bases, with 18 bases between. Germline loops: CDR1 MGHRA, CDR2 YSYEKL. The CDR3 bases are TGCGCCAGCAGCCAAAACCCCCCCAGGGAGCTAACAGATACGCAGTATTTT. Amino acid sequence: CASSQNPPRELTDTQYF.

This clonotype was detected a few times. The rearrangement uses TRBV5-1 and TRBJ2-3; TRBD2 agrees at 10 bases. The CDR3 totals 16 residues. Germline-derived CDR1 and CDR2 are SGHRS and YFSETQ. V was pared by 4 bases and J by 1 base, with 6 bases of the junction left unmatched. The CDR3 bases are TGCGCCAGCAGCCTTCCCGGGACTAGCGGCACAGATACGCAGTATTTT. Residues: CASSLPGTSGTDTQYF.

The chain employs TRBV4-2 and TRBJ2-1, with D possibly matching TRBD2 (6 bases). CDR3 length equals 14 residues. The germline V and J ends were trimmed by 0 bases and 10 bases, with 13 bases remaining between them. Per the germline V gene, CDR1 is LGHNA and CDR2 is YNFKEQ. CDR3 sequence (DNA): TGTGCCAGCAGCCAAGAAAAGGGACTCGCAGAGCAGTTCTTC. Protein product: CASSQEKGLAEQFF.

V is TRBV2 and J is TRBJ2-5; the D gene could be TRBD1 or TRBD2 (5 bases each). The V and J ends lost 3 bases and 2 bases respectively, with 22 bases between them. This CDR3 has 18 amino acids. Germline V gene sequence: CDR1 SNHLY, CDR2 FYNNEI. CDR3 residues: CASSDFSVPGREQETQYF. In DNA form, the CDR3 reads TGTGCCAGCAGTGACTTTAGTGTTCCGGGACGGGAACAAGAGACCCAGTACTTC.

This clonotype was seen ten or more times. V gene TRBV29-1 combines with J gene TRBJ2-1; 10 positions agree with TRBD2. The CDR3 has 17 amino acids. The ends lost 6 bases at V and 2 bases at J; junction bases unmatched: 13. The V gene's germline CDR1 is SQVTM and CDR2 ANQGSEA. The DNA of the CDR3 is TGCAGCGTCGCCATACTAGCGGGAAGGGAGGCCTACAATGAGCAGTTCTTC. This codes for CSVAILAGREAYNEQFF.

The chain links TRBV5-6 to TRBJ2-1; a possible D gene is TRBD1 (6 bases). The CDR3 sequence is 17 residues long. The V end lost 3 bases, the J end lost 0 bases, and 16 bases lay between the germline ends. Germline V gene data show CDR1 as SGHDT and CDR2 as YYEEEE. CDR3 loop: CASSWLPLGGSYNEQFF. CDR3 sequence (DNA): TGTGCCAGCAGCTGGCTACCTTTAGGGGGCTCCTACAATGAGCAGTTCTTC.

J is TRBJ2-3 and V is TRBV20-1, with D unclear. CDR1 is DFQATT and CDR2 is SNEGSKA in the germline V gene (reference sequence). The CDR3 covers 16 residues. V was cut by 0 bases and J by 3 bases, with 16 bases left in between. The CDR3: CSARDYRDFNTDTQYF. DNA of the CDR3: TGCAGTGCTAGAGATTATAGAGATTTTAATACAGATACGCAGTATTTT.

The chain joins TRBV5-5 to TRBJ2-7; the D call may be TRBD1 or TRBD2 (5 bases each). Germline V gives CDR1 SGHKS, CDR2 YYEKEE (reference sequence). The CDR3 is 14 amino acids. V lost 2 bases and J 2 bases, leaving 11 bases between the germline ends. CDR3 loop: CASSFYRDPYEQYF. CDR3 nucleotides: TGTGCCAGCAGCTTTTACCGGGACCCCTACGAGCAGTACTTC.

The CDR3: CASSREPYLNTEAFF. The CDR3 DNA reads as TGTGCCAGCAGCCGAGAGCCCTACCTGAACACTGAAGCTTTCTTT. The J gene is TRBJ1-1, the V gene TRBV13; D gene ambiguous. V lost 5 bases to trimming and J lost 0 bases, with 13 bases between them. The CDR3 extends over 15 amino acids. Germline-derived CDR1 and CDR2 are PRHDT and FYEKMQ (reference sequence). Filled out from reference TRBV13 and TRBJ1-1, the complete variable domain reads AAGVIQSPRHLIKEKRETATLKCYPIPRHDTVYWYQQGPGQDPQFLISFYEKMQSDKGSIPDRFSAQQFSDYHSELNMSSLELGDSALYFCASSREPYLNTEAFFGQGTRLTVV.

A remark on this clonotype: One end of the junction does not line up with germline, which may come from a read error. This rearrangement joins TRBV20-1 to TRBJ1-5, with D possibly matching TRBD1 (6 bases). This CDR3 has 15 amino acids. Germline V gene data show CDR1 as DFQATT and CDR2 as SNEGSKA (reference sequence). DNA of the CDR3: TGCAGTGCCAGAGCCTGGACAGTTAGCAATCAGCCCCAGCATTTT. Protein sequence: CSARAWTVSNQPQHF.

The DNA for the CDR3 is TGTGCCAGCAGCTTAGAAGGGGCATTTCAGCCCCAGCATTTT. It yields the protein CASSLEGAFQPQHF. This rearrangement joins TRBV7-9 to TRBJ1-5; the D gene is possibly TRBD1 (5 bases). This CDR3 has 14 amino acids. Trimming pared 1 base from V and 6 bases from J, leaving 10 bases between. Looked up from germline, CDR1 is SEHNR and CDR2 is FQNEAQ (reference sequence). The whole variable domain, filled in from reference TRBV7-9 and TRBJ1-5, reads DTGVSQNPRHKITKRGQNVTFRCDPISEHNRLYWYRQTLGQGPEFLTYFQNEAQLEKSRLLSDRFSAERPKGSFSTLEIQRTEQGDSAMYLCASSLEGAFQPQHFGDGTRLSIL.

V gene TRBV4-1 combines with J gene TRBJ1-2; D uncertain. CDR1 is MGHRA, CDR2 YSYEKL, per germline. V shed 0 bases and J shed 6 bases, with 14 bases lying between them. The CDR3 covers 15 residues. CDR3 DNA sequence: TGCGCCAGCAGCCAAGATCGCTCTCCGGGCCATGGCTACACCTTC. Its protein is CASSQDRSPGHGYTF.

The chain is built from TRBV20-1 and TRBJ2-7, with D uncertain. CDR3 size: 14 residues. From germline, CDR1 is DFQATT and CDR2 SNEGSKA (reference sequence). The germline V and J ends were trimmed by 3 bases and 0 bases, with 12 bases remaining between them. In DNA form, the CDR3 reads TGCAGTGCTAGTGACGCGACGAGCTCCTACGAGCAGTACTTC. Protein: CSASDATSSYEQYF.

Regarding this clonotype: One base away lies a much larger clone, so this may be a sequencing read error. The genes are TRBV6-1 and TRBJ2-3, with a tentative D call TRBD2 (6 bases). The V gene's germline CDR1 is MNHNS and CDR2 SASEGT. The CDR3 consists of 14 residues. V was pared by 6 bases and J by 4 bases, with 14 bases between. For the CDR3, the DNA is TGTGCCAGCAGGGAGGGACTGACCGCAGATACGCAGTATTTT. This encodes CASREGLTADTQYF.

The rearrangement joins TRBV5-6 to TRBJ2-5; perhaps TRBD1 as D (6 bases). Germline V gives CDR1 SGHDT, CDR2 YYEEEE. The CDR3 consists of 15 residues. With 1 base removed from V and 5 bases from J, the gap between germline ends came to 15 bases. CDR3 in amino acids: CASSLNRAERETQYF. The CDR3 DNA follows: TGTGCCAGCAGCTTGAACAGGGCCGAGAGGGAGACCCAGTACTTC.

CDR3 DNA: TGTGCCAGCAGCCAAACCCACCAGGCCCCCGCAGATACGCAGTATTTT. It translates to CASSQTHQAPADTQYF. The chain couples TRBV7-2 to TRBJ2-3; D remains ambiguous. Germline assignment: CDR1 SGHTA and CDR2 FQGNSA. The CDR3 has 16 residues. Trimming pared 5 bases from V and 4 bases from J, leaving 19 bases between.

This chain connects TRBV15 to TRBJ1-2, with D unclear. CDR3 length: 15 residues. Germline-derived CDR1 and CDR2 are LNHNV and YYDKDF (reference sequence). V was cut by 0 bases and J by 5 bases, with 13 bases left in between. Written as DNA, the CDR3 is TGTGCCACCAGCAGAGATCCCACGGGCAGATATGGCTACACCTTC. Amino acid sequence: CATSRDPTGRYGYTF.

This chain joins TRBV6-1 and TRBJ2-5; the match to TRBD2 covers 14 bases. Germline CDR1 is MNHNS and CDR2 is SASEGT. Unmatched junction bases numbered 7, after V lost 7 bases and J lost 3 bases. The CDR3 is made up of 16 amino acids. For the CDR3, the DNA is TGTGCCAGCAAGCGAACGGGACTAGCGGGAGAAGAGACCCAGTACTTC. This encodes CASKRTGLAGEETQYF.

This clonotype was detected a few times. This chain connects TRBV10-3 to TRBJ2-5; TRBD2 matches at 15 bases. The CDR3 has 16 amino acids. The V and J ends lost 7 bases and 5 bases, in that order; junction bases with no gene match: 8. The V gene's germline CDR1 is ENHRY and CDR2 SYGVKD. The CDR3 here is CAIKSGTSGRLETQYF. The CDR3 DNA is TGTGCCATCAAATCCGGGACTAGCGGGAGGCTTGAGACCCAGTACTTC.